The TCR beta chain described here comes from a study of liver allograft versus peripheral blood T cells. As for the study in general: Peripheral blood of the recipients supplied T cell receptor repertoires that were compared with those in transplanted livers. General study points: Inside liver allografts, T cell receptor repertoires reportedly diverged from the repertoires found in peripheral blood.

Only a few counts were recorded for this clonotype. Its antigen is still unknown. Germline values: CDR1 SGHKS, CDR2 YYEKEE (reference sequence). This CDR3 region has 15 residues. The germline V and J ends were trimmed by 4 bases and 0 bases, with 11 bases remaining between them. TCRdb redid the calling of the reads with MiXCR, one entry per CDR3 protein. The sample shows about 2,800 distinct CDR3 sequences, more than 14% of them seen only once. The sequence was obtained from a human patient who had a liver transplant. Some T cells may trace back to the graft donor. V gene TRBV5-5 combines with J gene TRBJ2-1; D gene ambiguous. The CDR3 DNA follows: TGTGCCAGCAGCCGAGGACGGAGCTCCTACAATGAGCAGTTCTTC. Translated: CASSRGRSSYNEQFF.